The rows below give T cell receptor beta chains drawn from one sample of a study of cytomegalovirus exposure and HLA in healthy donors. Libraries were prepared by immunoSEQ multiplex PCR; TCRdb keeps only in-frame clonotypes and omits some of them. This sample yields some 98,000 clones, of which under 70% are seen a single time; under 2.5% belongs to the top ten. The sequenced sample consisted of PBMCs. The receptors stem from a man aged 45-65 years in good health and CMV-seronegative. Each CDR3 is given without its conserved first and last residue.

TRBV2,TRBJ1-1,ASSDRPLNTEAF
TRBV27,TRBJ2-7,ASSLFSSYEQY
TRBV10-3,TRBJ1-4,AIGAGTLEKLF
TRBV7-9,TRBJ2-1,ASSPGGIGQGHYNEQF
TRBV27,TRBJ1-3,ASSPLLGAIRDSGNTIY
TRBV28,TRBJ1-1,ASSPPGGMNTEAF
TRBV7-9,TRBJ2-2,ASTLGLAGVIGELF
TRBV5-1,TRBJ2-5,ASSPRGQGVETQY
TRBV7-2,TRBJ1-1,ASSDRGLNTEAF
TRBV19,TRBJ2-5,ASSSGGGFVQY
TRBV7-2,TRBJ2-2,ASSLSEASGELF
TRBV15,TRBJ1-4,ATSSLQGWSEKLF
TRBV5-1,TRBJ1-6,ASSLGGGNNSPLH
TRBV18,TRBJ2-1,ASSHDSYRFLNEQF
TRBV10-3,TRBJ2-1,AISDQYLTGTGRGYEQF
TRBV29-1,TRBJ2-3,SVETGTDTQY
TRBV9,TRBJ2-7,ASSVGGSGTYEQY
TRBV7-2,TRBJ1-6,ASSLVWGPPDSPLH
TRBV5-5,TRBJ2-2,ASSFLAGTENTGELF
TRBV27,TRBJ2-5,ATMGLGETQY
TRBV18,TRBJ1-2,ASSPGQDPNYGYT
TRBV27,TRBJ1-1,ASSLSKGTEAF
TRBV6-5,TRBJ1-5,ASGERLNQPQH
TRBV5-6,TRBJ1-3,ASSLERGSGNTIY
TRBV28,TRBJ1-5,ASSLVYRAAGQPQH
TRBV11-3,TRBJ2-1,ASSEIAGDPYNEQF
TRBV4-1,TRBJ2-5,ASSHASRGTAKETQY
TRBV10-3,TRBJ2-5,AISDPWRQGAKETQY
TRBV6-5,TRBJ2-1,ASRSAGGPNNEQF
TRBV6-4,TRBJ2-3,ASSDGADTDTQY
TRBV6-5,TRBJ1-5,ASGGYGNQPQH
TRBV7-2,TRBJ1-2,ASSFLSYGYT
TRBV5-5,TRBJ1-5,ASSLSNREPQH
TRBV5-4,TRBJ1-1,ASSFALNTEAF
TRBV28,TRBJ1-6,ASSSRTGKRSSYNSPLH
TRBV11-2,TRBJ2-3,ASSFPRLAGGVTQY
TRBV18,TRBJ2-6,ASSPRTGGSGANVLT
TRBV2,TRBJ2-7,ASNRLLYEQY
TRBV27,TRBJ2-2,ASSPRDRGIAGELF
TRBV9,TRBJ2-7,ASSASTGTGAEQY
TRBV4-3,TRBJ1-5,ASSQDRGPDQPQH
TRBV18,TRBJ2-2,ASSTWDRVNTGELF
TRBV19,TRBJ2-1,ASSMGVAGGTRLHEQF
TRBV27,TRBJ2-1,ASSFGTSGIYEQF
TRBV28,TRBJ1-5,ASSLSEDPQH
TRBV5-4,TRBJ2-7,ASNKIISGQTYEQY
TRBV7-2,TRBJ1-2,ASSWGDRGLDYGYT
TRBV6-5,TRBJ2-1,ASSSEIDHRGNEQF